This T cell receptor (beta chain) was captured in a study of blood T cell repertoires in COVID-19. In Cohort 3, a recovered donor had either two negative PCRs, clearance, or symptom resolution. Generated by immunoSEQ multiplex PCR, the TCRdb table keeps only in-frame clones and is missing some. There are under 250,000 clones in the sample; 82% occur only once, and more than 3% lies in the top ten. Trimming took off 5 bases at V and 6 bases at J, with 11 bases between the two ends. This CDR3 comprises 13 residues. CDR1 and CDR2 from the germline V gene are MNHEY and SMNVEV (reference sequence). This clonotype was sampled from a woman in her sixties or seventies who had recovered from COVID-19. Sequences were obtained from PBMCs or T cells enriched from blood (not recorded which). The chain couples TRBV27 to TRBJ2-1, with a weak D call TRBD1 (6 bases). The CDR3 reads CASSRDTRNEQFF. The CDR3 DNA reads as TGTGCCAGCAGTCGGGACACCCGCAATGAGCAGTTCTTC.